The clone carrying this TCR beta chain showed up just a few times. The antigen is undetermined. Amplification used 60 Vbeta primers and 13 Jbeta primers. Generated by immunoSEQ multiplex PCR, the TCRdb table keeps only in-frame clones and is missing some. The sample records over 150,000 clones, around 80% being singletons. This record comes from a study of cytomegalovirus exposure and HLA in healthy donors. Study-level results: HLA-A and HLA-B allele assignments for most subjects were reportedly predicted accurately using TCR beta sequences. Specific recognition of CMV antigens was confirmed in vitro for a few chains (all CMV-associated).

Per germline, CDR1 MNHNS and CDR2 SASEGT. Trimming took off 1 base at V and 5 bases at J, with 12 bases between the two ends. The CDR3 loop spans 15 amino acids. V usage is TRBV6-1 and J usage is TRBJ1-5, with D tentatively TRBD1 (5 bases). The receptor comes from a young man in good health and CMV-seropositive. Sequenced: PBMCs. The CDR3 region has the DNA TGTGCCAGCAGTGAAGTCCATGGGGGGGATCAGCCCCAGCATTTT. This codes for CASSEVHGGDQPQHF.